This T cell receptor beta chain was profiled in a study of regulatory T cells in long-lasting Graves disease. The wider study: For under 3 months, newly diagnosed Graves' patients had been taking antithyroid drugs. Study results and caveats: Blood alone, not thyroid tissue, was studied.

TCR beta libraries were built with iRepertoire HTBI primers and Arm-PCR of CDR3 regions. MiXCR, applied by TCRdb to the multiplex PCR reads, yields one record per CDR3 protein. The sample carries a few hundred thousand distinct CDR3 sequences, approximately 20% recorded once. In this sample, this clonotype turned up many times. Its antigen is as yet unknown. As for time point: newly diagnosed GD, antithyroid drugs for less than 3 months. The TCR library was prepared using RNA isolated from PBMCs. The CDR3 consists of 13 residues. Germline V gene lookup returns CDR1 SGHTA and CDR2 FQGNSA. Between the trimmed V and J ends, which lost 5 bases and 4 bases, there was a span of 9 bases. The same data also went into a second study, on T cells in Graves' hyperthyroidism and ophthalmopathy. Per that study: Initially, a first-round RT-PCR of the TCR CDR3 employed the HTBI primer set.

The sequencing used peripheral blood mononuclear cells (PBMCs), collected at new diagnosis, from a patient treated with antithyroid drugs. This TCR derives from a woman aged 30 to 39 with Graves disease. The chain carries TRBV7-2 and TRBJ1-5, with D unclear. The CDR3, as DNA: TGTGCCAGCAGCGCCCGGGTAAATCAGCCCCAGCATTTT. As protein: CASSARVNQPQHF. Variable domain in full (rest from reference TRBV7-2 and TRBJ1-5): GAGVSQSPSNKVTEKGKDVELRCDPISGHTALYWYRQSLGQGLEFLIYFQGNSAPDKSGLPSDRFSAERTGGSVSTLTIQRTQQEDSAVYLCASSARVNQPQHFGDGTRLSIL.